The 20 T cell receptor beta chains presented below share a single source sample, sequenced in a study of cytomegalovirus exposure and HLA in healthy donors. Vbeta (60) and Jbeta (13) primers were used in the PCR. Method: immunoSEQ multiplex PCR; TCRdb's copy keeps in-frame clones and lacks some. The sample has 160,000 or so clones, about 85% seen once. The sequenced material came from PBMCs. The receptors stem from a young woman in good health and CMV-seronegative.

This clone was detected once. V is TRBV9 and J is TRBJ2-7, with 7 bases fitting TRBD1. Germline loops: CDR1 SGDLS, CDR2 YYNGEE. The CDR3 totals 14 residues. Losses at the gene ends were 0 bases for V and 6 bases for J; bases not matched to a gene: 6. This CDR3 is CASSVGQGSLEQYF. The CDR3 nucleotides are TGTGCCAGCAGCGTAGGACAGGGCAGCCTCGAGCAGTACTTC.

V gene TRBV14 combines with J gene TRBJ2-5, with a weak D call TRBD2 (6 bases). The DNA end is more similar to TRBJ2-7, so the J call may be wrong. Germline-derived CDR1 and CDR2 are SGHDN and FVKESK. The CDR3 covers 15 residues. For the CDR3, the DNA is TGTGCCAGCAGCCAACTCTCGAGCGGGTGGAGCGAGCAGTACTTC. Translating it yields CASSQLSSGWSEQYF.

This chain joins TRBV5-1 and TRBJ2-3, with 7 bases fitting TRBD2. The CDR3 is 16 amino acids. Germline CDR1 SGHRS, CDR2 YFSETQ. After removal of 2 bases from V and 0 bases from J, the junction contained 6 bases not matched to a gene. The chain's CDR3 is CASSFFGSGSTDTQYF. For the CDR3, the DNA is TGCGCCAGCAGCTTCTTCGGTAGCGGGAGCACAGATACGCAGTATTTT.

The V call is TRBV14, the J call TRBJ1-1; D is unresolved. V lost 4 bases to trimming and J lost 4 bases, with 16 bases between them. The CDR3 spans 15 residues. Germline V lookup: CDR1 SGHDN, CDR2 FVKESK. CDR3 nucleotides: TGTGCCAGCAGCCTCAACTTCGGGGTCCCCACTGAAGCTTTCTTT. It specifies CASSLNFGVPTEAFF.

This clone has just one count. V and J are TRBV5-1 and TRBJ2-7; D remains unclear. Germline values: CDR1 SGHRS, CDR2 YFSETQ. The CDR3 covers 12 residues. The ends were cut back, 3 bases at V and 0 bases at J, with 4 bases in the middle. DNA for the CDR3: TGCGCCAGCAGCTACAGCTCCTACGAGCAGTACTTC. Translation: CASSYSSYEQYF. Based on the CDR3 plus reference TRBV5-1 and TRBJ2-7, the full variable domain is KAGVTQTPRYLIKTRGQQVTLSCSPISGHRSVSWYQQTPGQGLQFLFEYFSETQRNKGNFPGRFSGRQFSNSRSEMNVSTLELGDSALYLCASSYSSYEQYFGPGTRLTVT.

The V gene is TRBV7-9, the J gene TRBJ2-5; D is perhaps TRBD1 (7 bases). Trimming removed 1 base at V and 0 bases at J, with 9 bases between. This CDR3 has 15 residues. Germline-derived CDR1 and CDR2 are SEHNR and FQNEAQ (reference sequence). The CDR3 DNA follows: TGTGCCAGCAGCTTAGGCGGGACAGACCAAGAGACCCAGTACTTC. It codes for CASSLGGTDQETQYF. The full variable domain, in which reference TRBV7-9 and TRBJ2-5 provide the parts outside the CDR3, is DTGVSQNPRHKITKRGQNVTFRCDPISEHNRLYWYRQTLGQGPEFLTYFQNEAQLEKSRLLSDRFSAERPKGSFSTLEIQRTEQGDSAMYLCASSLGGTDQETQYFGPGTRLLVL.

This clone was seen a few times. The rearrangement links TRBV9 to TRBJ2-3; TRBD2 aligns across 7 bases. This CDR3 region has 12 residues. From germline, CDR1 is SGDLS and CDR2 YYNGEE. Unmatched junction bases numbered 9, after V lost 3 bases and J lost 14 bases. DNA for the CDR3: TGTGCCAGCAGCGCCGACGCCCGGACTAGGTATTTT. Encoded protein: CASSADARTRYF.

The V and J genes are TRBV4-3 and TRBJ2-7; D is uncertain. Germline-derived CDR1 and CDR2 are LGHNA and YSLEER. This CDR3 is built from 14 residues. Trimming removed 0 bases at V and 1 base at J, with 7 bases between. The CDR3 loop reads CASSQDLASYEQYF. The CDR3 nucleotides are TGCGCCAGCAGCCAAGATTTGGCATCCTACGAGCAGTACTTC.

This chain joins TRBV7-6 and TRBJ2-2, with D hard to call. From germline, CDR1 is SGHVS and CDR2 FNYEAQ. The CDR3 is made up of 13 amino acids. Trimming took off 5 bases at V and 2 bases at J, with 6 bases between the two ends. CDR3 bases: TGTGCCAGCAGCGACAAAAACACCGGGGAGCTGTTTTTT. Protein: CASSDKNTGELFF.

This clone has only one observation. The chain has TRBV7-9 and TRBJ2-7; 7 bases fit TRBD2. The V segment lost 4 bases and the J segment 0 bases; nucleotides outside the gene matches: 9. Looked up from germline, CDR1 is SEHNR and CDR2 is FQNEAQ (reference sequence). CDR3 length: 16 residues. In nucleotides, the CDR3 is TGTGCCAGCAGCTCTTCTAGCGGCCATAGCTCCTACGAGCAGTACTTC. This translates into CASSSSSGHSSYEQYF. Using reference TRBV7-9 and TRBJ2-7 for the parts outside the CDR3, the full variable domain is DTGVSQNPRHKITKRGQNVTFRCDPISEHNRLYWYRQTLGQGPEFLTYFQNEAQLEKSRLLSDRFSAERPKGSFSTLEIQRTEQGDSAMYLCASSSSSGHSSYEQYFGPGTRLTVT.

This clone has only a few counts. The CDR3 loop reads CASEGVAGGYEQYF. The CDR3 DNA sequence: TGTGCCAGCGAGGGGGTAGCGGGAGGCTACGAGCAGTACTTC. The chain employs TRBV6-1 and TRBJ2-7; 10 bases align to TRBD2. The CDR3 loop spans 14 amino acids. The germline gives CDR1 MNHNS, CDR2 SASEGT. The V and J ends lost 8 bases and 3 bases, in that order; junction bases with no gene match: 7.

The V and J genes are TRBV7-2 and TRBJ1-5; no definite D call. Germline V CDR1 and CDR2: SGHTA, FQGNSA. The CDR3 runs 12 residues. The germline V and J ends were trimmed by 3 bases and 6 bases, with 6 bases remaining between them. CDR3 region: CASSLESQPQHF. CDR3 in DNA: TGTGCCAGCAGCTTGGAGAGTCAGCCCCAGCATTTT.

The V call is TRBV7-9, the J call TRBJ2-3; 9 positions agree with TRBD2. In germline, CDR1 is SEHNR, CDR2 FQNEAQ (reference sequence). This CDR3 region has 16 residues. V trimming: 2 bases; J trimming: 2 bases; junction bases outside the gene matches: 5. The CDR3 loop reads CASSLLAGGITDTQYF. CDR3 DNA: TGTGCCAGCAGCTTACTGGCGGGGGGGATCACAGATACGCAGTATTTT.

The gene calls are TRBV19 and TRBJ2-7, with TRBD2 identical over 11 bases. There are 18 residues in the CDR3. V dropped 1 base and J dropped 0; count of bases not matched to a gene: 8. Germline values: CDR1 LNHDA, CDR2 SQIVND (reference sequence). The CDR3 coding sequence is TGTGCCAGTAGTATAGGGGGACCGGGACTAGCGGACTCCTACGAGCAGTACTTC. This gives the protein CASSIGGPGLADSYEQYF.

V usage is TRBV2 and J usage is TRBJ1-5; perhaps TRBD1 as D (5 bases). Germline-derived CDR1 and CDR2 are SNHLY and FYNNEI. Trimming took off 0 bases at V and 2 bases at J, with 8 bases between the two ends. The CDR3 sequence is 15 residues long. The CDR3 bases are TGTGCCAGCAGTGAAGCGCTAGGGGGCAATCAGCCCCAGCATTTT. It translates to CASSEALGGNQPQHF.

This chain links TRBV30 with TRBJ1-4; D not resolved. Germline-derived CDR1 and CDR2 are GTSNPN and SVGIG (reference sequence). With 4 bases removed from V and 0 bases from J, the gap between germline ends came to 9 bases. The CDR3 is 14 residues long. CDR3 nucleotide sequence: TGTGCCTGGACAACTCTTGCAACTAATGAAAAACTGTTTTTT. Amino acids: CAWTTLATNEKLFF.

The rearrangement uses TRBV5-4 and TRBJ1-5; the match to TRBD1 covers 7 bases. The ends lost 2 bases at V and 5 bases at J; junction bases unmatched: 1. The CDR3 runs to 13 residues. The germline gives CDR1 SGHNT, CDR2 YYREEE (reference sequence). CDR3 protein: CASSFGQDQPQHF. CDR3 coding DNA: TGTGCCAGCAGCTTTGGACAGGATCAGCCCCAGCATTTT.

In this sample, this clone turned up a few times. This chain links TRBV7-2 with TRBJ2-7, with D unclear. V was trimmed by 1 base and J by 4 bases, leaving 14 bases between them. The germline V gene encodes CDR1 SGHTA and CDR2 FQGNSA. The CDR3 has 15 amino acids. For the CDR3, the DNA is TGTGCCAGCAGCTTAGGGTTCCAGGCTATATACGAGCAGTACTTC. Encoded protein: CASSLGFQAIYEQYF.

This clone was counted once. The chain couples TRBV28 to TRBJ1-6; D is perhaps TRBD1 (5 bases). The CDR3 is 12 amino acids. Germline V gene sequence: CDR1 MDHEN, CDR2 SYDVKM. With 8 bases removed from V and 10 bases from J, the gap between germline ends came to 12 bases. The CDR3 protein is CASSSGGSPLHF. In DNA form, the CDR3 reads TGTGCCAGCTCTTCGGGGGGATCACCCCTCCACTTT.

The CDR3 DNA reads as TGTGCCAGCAGCTTGGGATGGGGGCGCGGCTACACCTTC. This codes for CASSLGWGRGYTF. The chain uses TRBV5-4 and TRBJ1-2, with D perhaps TRBD1 (6 bases). There are 13 residues in the CDR3. CDR1 SGHNT and CDR2 YYREEE come from the germline V gene (reference sequence). Trimming cost V 0 bases and J 8 bases, with 11 bases left between them. The complete variable domain, with remaining parts taken from reference TRBV5-4 and TRBJ1-2, reads ETGVTQSPTHLIKTRGQQVTLRCSSQSGHNTVSWYQQALGQGPQFIFQYYREEENGRGNFPPRFSGLQFPNYSSELNVNALELDDSALYLCASSLGWGRGYTFGSGTRLTVV.